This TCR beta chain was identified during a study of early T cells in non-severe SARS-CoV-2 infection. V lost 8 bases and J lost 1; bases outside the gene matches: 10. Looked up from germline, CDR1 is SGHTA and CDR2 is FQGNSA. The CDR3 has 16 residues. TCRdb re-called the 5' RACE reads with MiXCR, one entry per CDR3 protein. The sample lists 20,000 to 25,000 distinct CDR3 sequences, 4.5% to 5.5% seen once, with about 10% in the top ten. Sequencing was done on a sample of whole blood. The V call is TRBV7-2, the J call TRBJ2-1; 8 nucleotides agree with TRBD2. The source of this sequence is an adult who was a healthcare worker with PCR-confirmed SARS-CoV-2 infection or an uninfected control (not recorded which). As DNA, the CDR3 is TGTGCCAGCGCTAAACAAGCGGGGGTTTCCTACAATGAGCAGTTCTTC. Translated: CASAKQAGVSYNEQFF.